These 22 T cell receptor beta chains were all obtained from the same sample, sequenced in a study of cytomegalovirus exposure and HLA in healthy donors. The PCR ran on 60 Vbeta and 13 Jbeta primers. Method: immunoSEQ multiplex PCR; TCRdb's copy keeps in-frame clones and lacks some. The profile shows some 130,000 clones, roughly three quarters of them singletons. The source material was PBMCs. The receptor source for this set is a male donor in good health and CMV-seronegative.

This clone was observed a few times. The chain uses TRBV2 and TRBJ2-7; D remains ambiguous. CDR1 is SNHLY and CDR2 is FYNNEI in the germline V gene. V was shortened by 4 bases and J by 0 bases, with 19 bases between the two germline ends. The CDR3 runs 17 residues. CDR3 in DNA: TGTGCCAGCAGTGTAACCACTGACTGGTCAAGCTCCTACGAGCAGTACTTC. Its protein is CASSVTTDWSSSYEQYF.

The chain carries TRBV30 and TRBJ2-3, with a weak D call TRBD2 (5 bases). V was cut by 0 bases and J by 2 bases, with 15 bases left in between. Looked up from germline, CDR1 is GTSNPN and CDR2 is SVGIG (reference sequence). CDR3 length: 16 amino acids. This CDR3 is CAWSVRGRFYTDTQYF. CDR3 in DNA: TGTGCCTGGAGTGTACGAGGGCGGTTTTACACAGATACGCAGTATTTT.

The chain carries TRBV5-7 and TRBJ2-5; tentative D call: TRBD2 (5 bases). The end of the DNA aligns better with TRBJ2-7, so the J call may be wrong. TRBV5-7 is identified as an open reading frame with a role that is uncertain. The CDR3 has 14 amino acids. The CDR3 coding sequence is TGTGCCAGCAGCGGGGTGGACTGTTCGTACGAGCAGTACTTC. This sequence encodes CASSGVDCSYEQYF.

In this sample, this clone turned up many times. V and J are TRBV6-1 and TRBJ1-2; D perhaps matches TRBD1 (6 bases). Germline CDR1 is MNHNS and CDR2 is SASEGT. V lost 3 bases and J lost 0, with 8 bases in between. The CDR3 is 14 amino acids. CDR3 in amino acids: CASSDSGANYGYTF. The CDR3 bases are TGTGCCAGCAGTGATTCAGGGGCTAACTATGGCTACACCTTC.

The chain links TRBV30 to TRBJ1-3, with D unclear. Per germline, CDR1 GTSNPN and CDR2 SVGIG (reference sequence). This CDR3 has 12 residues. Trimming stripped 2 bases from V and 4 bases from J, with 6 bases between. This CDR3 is CAWSPTGNTIYF. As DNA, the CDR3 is TGTGCCTGGAGTCCGACAGGAAACACCATATATTTT.

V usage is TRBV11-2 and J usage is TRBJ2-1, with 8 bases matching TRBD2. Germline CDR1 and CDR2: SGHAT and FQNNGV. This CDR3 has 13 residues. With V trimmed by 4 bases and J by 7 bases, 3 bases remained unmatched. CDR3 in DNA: TGTGCCAGCAGCTACTCGGGGGGGAATGAGCAGTTCTTC. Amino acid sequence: CASSYSGGNEQFF. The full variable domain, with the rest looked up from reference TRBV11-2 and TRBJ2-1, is EAGVAQSPRYKIIEKRQSVAFWCNPISGHATLYWYQQILGQGPKLLIQFQNNGVVDDSQLPKDRFSAERLKGVDSTLKIQPAKLEDSAVYLCASSYSGGNEQFFGPGTRLTVL.

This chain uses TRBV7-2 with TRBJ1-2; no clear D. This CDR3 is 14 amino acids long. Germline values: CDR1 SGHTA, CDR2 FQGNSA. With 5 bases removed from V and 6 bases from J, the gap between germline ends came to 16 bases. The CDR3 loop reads CASSHPRGDHGYTF. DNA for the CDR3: TGTGCCAGCAGCCACCCCCGGGGAGACCATGGCTACACCTTC.

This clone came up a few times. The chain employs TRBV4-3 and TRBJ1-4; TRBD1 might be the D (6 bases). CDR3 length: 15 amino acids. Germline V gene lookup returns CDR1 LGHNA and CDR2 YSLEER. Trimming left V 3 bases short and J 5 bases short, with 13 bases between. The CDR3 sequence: CASSQAGELNEKLFF. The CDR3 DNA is TGCGCCAGCAGCCAGGCAGGGGAATTGAATGAAAAACTGTTTTTT.

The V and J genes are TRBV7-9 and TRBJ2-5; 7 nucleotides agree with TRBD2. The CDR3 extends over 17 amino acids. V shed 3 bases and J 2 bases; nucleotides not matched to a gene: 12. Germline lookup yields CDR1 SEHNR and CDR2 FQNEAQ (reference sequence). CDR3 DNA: TGTGCCAGCAGCTTTATTGGGGGGGGGATCGGGCAAGAGACCCAGTACTTC. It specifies CASSFIGGGIGQETQYF.

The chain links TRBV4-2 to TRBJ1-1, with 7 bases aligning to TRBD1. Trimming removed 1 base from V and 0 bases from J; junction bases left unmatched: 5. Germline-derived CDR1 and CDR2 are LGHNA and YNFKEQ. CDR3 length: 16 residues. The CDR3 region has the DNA TGTGCCAGCAGCCAAGTCGGACAGGCAATGAACACTGAAGCTTTCTTT. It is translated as CASSQVGQAMNTEAFF.

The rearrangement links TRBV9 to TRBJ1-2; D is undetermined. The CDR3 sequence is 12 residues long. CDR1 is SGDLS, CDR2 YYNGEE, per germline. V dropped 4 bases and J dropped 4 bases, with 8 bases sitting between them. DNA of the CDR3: TGTGCCAGCAGCCCGGGAGGCTATGGCTACACCTTC. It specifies CASSPGGYGYTF.

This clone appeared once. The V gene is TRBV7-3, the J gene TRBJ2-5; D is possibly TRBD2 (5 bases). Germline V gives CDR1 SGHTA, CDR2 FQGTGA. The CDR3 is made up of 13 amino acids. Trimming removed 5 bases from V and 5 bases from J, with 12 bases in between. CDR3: CASSLQREETQYF. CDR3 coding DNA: TGTGCCAGCAGCCTACAGAGGGAGGAGACCCAGTACTTC. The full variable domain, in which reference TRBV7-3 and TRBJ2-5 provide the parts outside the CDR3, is GAGVSQTPSNKVTEKGKYVELRCDPISGHTALYWYRQSLGQGPEFLIYFQGTGAADDSGLPNDRFFAVRPEGSVSTLKIQRTERGDSAVYLCASSLQREETQYFGPGTRLLVL.

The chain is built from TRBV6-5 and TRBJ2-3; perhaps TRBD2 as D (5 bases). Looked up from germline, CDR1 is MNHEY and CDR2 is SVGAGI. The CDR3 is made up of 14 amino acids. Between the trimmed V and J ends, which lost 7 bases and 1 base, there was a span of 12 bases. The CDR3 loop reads CASKRAGGTDTQYF. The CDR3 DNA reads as TGTGCCAGCAAACGGGCGGGCGGCACAGATACGCAGTATTTT.

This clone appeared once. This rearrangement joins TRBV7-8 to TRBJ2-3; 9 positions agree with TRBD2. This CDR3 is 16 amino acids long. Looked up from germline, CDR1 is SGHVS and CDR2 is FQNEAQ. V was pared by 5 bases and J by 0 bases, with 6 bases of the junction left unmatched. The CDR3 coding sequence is TGTGCCAGCAGCCCACAGACTAGCGGTAGCACAGATACGCAGTATTTT. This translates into CASSPQTSGSTDTQYF.

The CDR3: CASSIFRGRFGELFF. The CDR3 DNA reads TGTGCCAGTAGTATCTTCAGGGGGCGTTTCGGGGAGCTGTTTTTT. V and J are TRBV19 and TRBJ2-2; 8 nucleotides agree with TRBD1. Germline CDR1 and CDR2: LNHDA and SQIVND (reference sequence). The CDR3 is 15 amino acids. V shed 3 bases and J 7 bases; nucleotides not matched to a gene: 7.

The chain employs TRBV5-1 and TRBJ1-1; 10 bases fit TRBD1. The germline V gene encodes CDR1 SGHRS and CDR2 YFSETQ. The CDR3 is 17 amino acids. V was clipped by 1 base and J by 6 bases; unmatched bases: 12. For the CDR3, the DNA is TGCGCCAGCAGCTTGCCCTGGGAAGCCGGGACAGGGGCTGAAGCTTTCTTT. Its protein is CASSLPWEAGTGAEAFF.

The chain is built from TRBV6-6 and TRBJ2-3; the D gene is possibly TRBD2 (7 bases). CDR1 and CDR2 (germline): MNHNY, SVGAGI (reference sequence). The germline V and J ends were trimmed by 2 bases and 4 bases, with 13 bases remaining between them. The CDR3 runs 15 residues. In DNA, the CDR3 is TGTGCCAGCAGTTACGGGTCGGGGGGCCCAGATACGCAGTATTTT. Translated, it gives CASSYGSGGPDTQYF.

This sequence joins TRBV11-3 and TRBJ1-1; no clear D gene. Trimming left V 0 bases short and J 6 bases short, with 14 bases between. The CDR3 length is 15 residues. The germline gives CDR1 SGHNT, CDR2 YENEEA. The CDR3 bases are TGTGCCAGCAGCTTAGATGAAGGGTGGGAGGCTGAAGCTTTCTTT. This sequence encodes CASSLDEGWEAEAFF. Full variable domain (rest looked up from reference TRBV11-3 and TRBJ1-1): EAGVVQSPRYKIIEKKQPVAFWCNPISGHNTLYWYLQNLGQGPELLIRYENEEAVDDSQLPKDRFSAERLKGVDSTLKIQPAELGDSAVYLCASSLDEGWEAEAFFGQGTRLTVV.

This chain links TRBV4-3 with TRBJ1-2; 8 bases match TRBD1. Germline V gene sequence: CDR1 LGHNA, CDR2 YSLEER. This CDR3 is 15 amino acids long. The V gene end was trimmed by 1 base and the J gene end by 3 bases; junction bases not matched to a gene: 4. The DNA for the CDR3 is TGCGCCAGCAGCCAAGTCCAGGGGGCCTACTATGGCTACACCTTC. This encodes CASSQVQGAYYGYTF.

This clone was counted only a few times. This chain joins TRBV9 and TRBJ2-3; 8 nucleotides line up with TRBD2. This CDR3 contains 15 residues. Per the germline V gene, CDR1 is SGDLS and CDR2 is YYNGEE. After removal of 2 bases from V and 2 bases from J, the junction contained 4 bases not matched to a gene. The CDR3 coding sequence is TGTGCCAGCAGCGTGGCGGGGGGCCTCACAGATACGCAGTATTTT. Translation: CASSVAGGLTDTQYF. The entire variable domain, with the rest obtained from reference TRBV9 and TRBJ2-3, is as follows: DSGVTQTPKHLITATGQRVTLRCSPRSGDLSVYWYQQSLDQGLQFLIQYYNGEERAKGNILERFSAQQFPDLHSELNLSSLELGDSALYFCASSVAGGLTDTQYFGPGTRLTVL.

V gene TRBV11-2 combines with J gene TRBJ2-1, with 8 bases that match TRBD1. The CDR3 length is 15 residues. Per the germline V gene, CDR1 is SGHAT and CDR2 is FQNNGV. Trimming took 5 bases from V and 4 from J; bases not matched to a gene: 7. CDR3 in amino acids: CASSRGGTGYNEQFF. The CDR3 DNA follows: TGTGCCAGCAGCCGAGGAGGGACAGGATACAATGAGCAGTTCTTC.

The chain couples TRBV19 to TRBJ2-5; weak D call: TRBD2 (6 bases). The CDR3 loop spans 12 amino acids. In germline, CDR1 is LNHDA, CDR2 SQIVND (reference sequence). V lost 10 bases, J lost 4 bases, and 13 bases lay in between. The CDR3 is CAKRRGRETQYF. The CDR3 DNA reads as TGTGCCAAAAGGAGGGGAAGAGAGACCCAGTACTTC.